A single sample is the source of the 27 T cell receptor beta chains below, sequenced in a study of Ad26.COV2.S vaccination and SARS-CoV-2 variants. Specified treatment: roughly 18 received Ad26.COV2.S at low or high dose, single or two shots; 5 received placebo; per-sample allocation not given. Collection of samples fell on day 63 after the first vaccine or placebo injection. Method: immunoSEQ multiplex PCR; TCRdb's copy keeps in-frame clones and lacks some. The data hold some 300,000 clones, with about 82% observed a single time. This specimen consisted of peripheral blood, obtained in a trial of Ad26.COV2.S vaccine versus placebo. The source of these receptors is a person between 18 and 59 years old who received the Ad26.COV2.S COVID-19 vaccine or a placebo.

The chain couples TRBV7-6 to TRBJ2-2; D remains unclear. Germline CDR1 SGHVS, CDR2 FNYEAQ. Trimming pared 5 bases from V and 6 bases from J, leaving 13 bases between. The CDR3 spans 14 residues. In DNA form, the CDR3 reads TGTGCCAGCAGCCCTCAGGACCTCGCCGGGGAGCTGTTTTTT. This sequence encodes CASSPQDLAGELFF.

The V call is TRBV3-1 (or the pseudogene TRBV3-2), the J call TRBJ1-6; the match to TRBD1 covers 7 bases. The germline V gene has CDR1 LGHDT and CDR2 YNNKEL (reference sequence). J gave up 8 bases and V 6 bases, and 7 bases lay outside the gene matches. This CDR3 comprises 14 residues. The chain's CDR3 is CASSDRAPYSPLHF. DNA of the CDR3: TGTGCCAGCAGTGACAGGGCCCCCTATTCACCCCTCCACTTT.

The V and J genes are TRBV7-2 and TRBJ1-2; tentatively, D is TRBD1 (5 bases). This CDR3 comprises 14 residues. Trimming left V 3 bases short and J 3 bases short, with 11 bases between. Germline CDR1 SGHTA, CDR2 FQGNSA. The CDR3 sequence: CASSFGTLDYGYTF. For the CDR3, the DNA is TGTGCCAGCAGCTTCGGGACCTTGGACTATGGCTACACCTTC.

The rearrangement uses TRBV4-3 and TRBJ2-1; D may be TRBD2 (5 bases). This CDR3 has 16 amino acids. Germline CDR1 is LGHNA and CDR2 is YSLEER. V lost 0 bases and J 6 bases, leaving 15 bases between the germline ends. The CDR3 sequence: CASSQEHVTNLNEQFF. DNA for the CDR3: TGCGCCAGCAGCCAAGAACACGTGACTAACCTCAATGAGCAGTTCTTC.

V and J are TRBV11-2 and TRBJ1-1; 10 positions match TRBD1. V lost 8 bases to trimming and J lost 0 bases; unmatched junction nucleotides: 6. Germline loops: CDR1 SGHAT, CDR2 FQNNGV. This CDR3 has 15 residues. The CDR3 loop reads CASERQGAMNTEAFF. The CDR3 region has the DNA TGTGCCAGCGAGAGACAGGGGGCGATGAACACTGAAGCTTTCTTT.

The chain couples TRBV19 to TRBJ2-2; possibly TRBD2 for D (6 bases). V lost 0 bases and J lost 7, with 18 bases in between. The CDR3 contains 17 residues. Germline V gives CDR1 LNHDA, CDR2 SQIVND (reference sequence). The CDR3 DNA sequence: TGTGCCAGTAGTATAGATACCGGGAGTGCCGTGTTCGGGGAGCTGTTTTTT. Protein product: CASSIDTGSAVFGELFF.

Notes on this clone: Other nucleotide sequences in the sample specify the same CDR3. The chain joins TRBV7-9 to TRBJ2-5, with a tentative D call TRBD2 (6 bases). Per germline, CDR1 SEHNR and CDR2 FQNEAQ (reference sequence). The CDR3 is 14 residues long. The V end was cut by 5 bases, the J end by 1 base, with 11 bases between. For the CDR3, the DNA is TGTGCCAGCAGCCCGCAGGGAGGCCAAGAGACCCAGTACTTC. It codes for CASSPQGGQETQYF. The variable domain in full, with the rest retrieved from reference TRBV7-9 and TRBJ2-5, is DTGVSQNPRHKITKRGQNVTFRCDPISEHNRLYWYRQTLGQGPEFLTYFQNEAQLEKSRLLSDRFSAERPKGSFSTLEIQRTEQGDSAMYLCASSPQGGQETQYFGPGTRLLVL.

This clone was picked up one time. The rearrangement links TRBV15 to TRBJ2-1, with D perhaps given as TRBD1 or TRBD2 (6 bases each). The CDR3 has 15 residues. Germline values: CDR1 LNHNV, CDR2 YYDKDF (reference sequence). The V end lost 0 bases, the J end lost 9 bases, and 15 bases lay between the germline ends. The CDR3 DNA reads TGTGCCACCAGCAGAGAGGGTAGCAGGGGAGGTGAGCAGTTCTTC. Residues: CATSREGSRGGEQFF.

The gene calls are TRBV10-3 and TRBJ1-5; D remains ambiguous. Germline lookup yields CDR1 ENHRY and CDR2 SYGVKD. CDR3 length: 13 residues. V gave up 3 bases and J gave up 5 bases, with 8 bases separating them. This CDR3 reads CAISDSRDQPQHF. CDR3 DNA: TGTGCCATCAGTGATAGCAGAGATCAGCCCCAGCATTTT.

This rearrangement joins TRBV7-6 to TRBJ2-5, with 7 bases matching TRBD2. This CDR3 is 14 amino acids long. The germline V gene encodes CDR1 SGHVS and CDR2 FNYEAQ. J gave up 5 bases and V 5 bases, and 8 bases lay outside the gene matches. Here the CDR3 DNA reads TGTGCCAGCAGCCCCCGACTAGCCTGGGAGACCCAGTACTTC. The encoded protein is CASSPRLAWETQYF.

The chain is built from TRBV6-2 or TRBV6-3 and TRBJ1-5, with D possibly being TRBD1 (6 bases). There are 15 residues in the CDR3. CDR1 is MNHEY, CDR2 SVGEGT, per germline. V lost 6 bases, J lost 7 bases, and 19 bases lay in between. CDR3 in amino acids: CASSVGGAHWQPQHF. In nucleotides, the CDR3 is TGTGCCAGCAGCGTGGGGGGGGCGCATTGGCAGCCCCAGCATTTT.

The chain recombines TRBV19 with TRBJ1-3; tentatively, D is TRBD1 (6 bases). Between the trimmed V and J ends, which lost 10 bases and 4 bases, there was a span of 14 bases. CDR3 length: 13 residues. Germline CDR1 LNHDA, CDR2 SQIVND (reference sequence). CDR3 nucleotide sequence: TGTGCCACCTCGACAGGAGGCGGAAACACCATATATTTT. Encoded protein: CATSTGGGNTIYF.

This clone showed up just a few times. The CDR3 nucleotides read TGTGCCAGCAGCTTGTTAAACACCGGGGAGCTGTTTTTT. It encodes CASSLLNTGELFF. The chain combines TRBV11-2 with TRBJ2-2; D gene uncertain. CDR1 and CDR2 from the germline V gene are SGHAT and FQNNGV. Trimming shortened V by 3 bases and J by 2 bases, and 4 bases separated the two germline ends. The CDR3 is 13 residues long.

V and J are TRBV18 and TRBJ1-1, with D possibly matching TRBD1 (5 bases). Germline V gene lookup returns CDR1 KGHSH and CDR2 LQKENI. Trimming stripped 5 bases from V and 0 bases from J, with 10 bases between. There are 14 residues in the CDR3. The CDR3 nucleotides are TGTGCCAGCTCAGCCGGGGGGGTGAACACTGAAGCTTTCTTT. It codes for CASSAGGVNTEAFF.

The chain carries TRBV7-9 and TRBJ1-1; D might be TRBD1 (5 bases). Looked up from germline, CDR1 is SEHNR and CDR2 is FQNEAQ (reference sequence). The CDR3 has 13 amino acids. Trimming pared 2 bases from V and 4 bases from J, leaving 8 bases between. Here the CDR3 reads CASSLMDTTEAFF. In DNA form, the CDR3 reads TGTGCCAGCAGCTTAATGGACACCACTGAAGCTTTCTTT. Complete variable domain (other parts from reference TRBV7-9 and TRBJ1-1): DTGVSQNPRHKITKRGQNVTFRCDPISEHNRLYWYRQTLGQGPEFLTYFQNEAQLEKSRLLSDRFSAERPKGSFSTLEIQRTEQGDSAMYLCASSLMDTTEAFFGQGTRLTVV.

The chain joins TRBV9 to TRBJ1-6; TRBD1 agrees at 8 bases. This CDR3 contains 15 residues. The germline gives CDR1 SGDLS, CDR2 YYNGEE. After removal of 4 bases from V and 9 bases from J, the junction contained 9 bases not matched to a gene. The DNA of the CDR3 is TGTGCCAGCAGCCCTACGACAGGGGAGTCTTCACCCCTCCACTTT. Its protein product is CASSPTTGESSPLHF.

This chain uses TRBV5-4 with TRBJ2-3; TRBD2 aligns across 7 bases. In germline, CDR1 is SGHNT, CDR2 YYREEE (reference sequence). The CDR3 sequence is 17 residues long. With 4 bases clipped from V and 4 bases from J, the junction kept 15 bases outside the gene matches. For the CDR3, the DNA is TGTGCCAGCAGCCCGCAGTATATGGGGGAGGGCCCAGATACGCAGTATTTT. It encodes CASSPQYMGEGPDTQYF.

V gene TRBV3-1 (or the pseudogene TRBV3-2) combines with J gene TRBJ1-1; no definite D call. Germline-derived CDR1 and CDR2 are LGHDT and YNNKEL (reference sequence). The CDR3 sequence is 14 residues long. V lost 1 base to trimming and J lost 2 bases, with 8 bases between them. The CDR3: CASSQGHRNTEAFF. As DNA, the CDR3 is TGTGCCAGCAGCCAAGGTCACCGAAACACTGAAGCTTTCTTT.

Only a few counts were recorded for this clone. The chain recombines TRBV6-6 with TRBJ2-7; D gene unclear. The V end was cut by 2 bases, the J end by 7 bases, with 12 bases between. CDR3 length: 13 residues. Per the germline V gene, CDR1 is MNHNY and CDR2 is SVGAGI (reference sequence). CDR3 DNA: TGTGCCAGCAGTTACACGTGGATCACAGAGCAGTACTTC. Protein sequence: CASSYTWITEQYF.

This clone showed up just a few times. Written as DNA, the CDR3 is TGTGCCATCCGGGGACAGGGAGCTCCTGACGAGCAGTACTTC. It is translated as CAIRGQGAPDEQYF. The chain combines TRBV10-3 with TRBJ2-7, with 9 bases fitting TRBD1. The ends lost 8 bases at V and 5 bases at J; junction bases unmatched: 10. In germline, CDR1 is ENHRY, CDR2 SYGVKD. The CDR3 totals 14 residues.

V gene TRBV5-8 combines with J gene TRBJ2-5; no firm D call. Germline V gene data show CDR1 as SGHTS and CDR2 as YDEGEE. This CDR3 is built from 10 residues. V was clipped by 2 bases and J by 7 bases, with 3 bases between them. This CDR3 reads CASSFLTQYF. CDR3 DNA: TGTGCCAGCAGCTTCCTGACCCAGTACTTC.

V and J are TRBV27 and TRBJ1-2; 8 bases line up with TRBD1. The germline V gene encodes CDR1 MNHEY and CDR2 SMNVEV (reference sequence). V trimming: 0 bases; J trimming: 5 bases; junction bases outside the gene matches: 14. This CDR3 has 18 amino acids. CDR3 sequence reads: CASSLSRTGRTDFYGYTF. The CDR3 bases are TGTGCCAGCAGTTTATCTCGGACAGGGCGGACCGATTTTTATGGCTACACCTTC.

This clone has a handful of counts. V is TRBV10-1 and J is TRBJ2-7; possible D gene TRBD1, 6 bases. CDR1 WNHNN and CDR2 SYGVQD come from the germline V gene (reference sequence). Trimming took off 7 bases at V and 0 bases at J, with 22 bases between the two ends. There are 17 residues in the CDR3. CDR3 region: CASTHPRGQISSYEQYF. CDR3 coding DNA: TGCGCCAGCACCCACCCGAGGGGACAAATAAGCTCCTACGAGCAGTACTTC.

Regarding this clone: Other DNA sequences from this sample encode an identical CDR3 as well. The genes are TRBV3-1 (or the pseudogene TRBV3-2) and TRBJ2-7; no firm D call. Germline-derived CDR1 and CDR2 are LGHDT and YNNKEL (reference sequence). Trimming removed 1 base at V and 2 bases at J, with 3 bases between. CDR3 length: 12 residues. CDR3 nucleotides: TGTGCCAGCAGCCAAGGCCCCTACGAGCAGTACTTC. As protein: CASSQGPYEQYF.

Comments on this clone: The sample carries other DNA sequences with the same CDR3. This chain uses TRBV9 with TRBJ1-1; D remains unclear. Per the germline V gene, CDR1 is SGDLS and CDR2 is YYNGEE. The CDR3 totals 13 residues. V lost 0 bases and J 0 bases, leaving 3 bases between the germline ends. CDR3 sequence: CASSVEVNTEAFF. The CDR3 bases are TGTGCCAGCAGCGTAGAAGTGAACACTGAAGCTTTCTTT.

This sequence joins TRBV12-3 or TRBV12-4 and TRBJ1-3; D uncertain. This CDR3 has 12 amino acids. V was cut by 2 bases and J by 4 bases, with 3 bases left in between. The CDR3 here is CASSLWGNTIYF. The DNA for the CDR3 is TGTGCCAGCAGTTTATGGGGAAACACCATATATTTT.

The rearrangement links TRBV7-9 to TRBJ1-2; D unresolved. V was clipped by 0 bases and J by 5 bases, with 10 bases between them. CDR1 is SEHNR, CDR2 FQNEAQ, per germline (reference sequence). The CDR3 is made up of 14 amino acids. Here the CDR3 DNA reads TGTGCCAGCAGCTTAGCGGGCATCGAGTATGGCTACACCTTC. Translation gives CASSLAGIEYGYTF.